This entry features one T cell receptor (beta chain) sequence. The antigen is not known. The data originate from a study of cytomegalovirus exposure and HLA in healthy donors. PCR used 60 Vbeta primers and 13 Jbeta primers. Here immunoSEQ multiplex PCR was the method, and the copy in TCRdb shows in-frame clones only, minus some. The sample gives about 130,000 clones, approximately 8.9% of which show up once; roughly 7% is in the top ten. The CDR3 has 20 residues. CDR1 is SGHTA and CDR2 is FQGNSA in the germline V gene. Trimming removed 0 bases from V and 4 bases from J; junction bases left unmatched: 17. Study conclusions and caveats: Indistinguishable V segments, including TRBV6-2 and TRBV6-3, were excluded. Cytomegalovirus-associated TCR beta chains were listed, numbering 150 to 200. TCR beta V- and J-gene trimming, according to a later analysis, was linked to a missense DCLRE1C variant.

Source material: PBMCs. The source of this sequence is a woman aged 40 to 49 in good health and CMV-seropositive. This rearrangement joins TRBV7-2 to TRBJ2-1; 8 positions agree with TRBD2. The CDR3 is CASSLADSSVLAGGYNEQFF. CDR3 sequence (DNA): TGTGCCAGCAGCTTAGCGGACTCGAGTGTTTTGGCGGGGGGATACAATGAGCAGTTCTTC. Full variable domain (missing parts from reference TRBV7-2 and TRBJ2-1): GAGVSQSPSNKVTEKGKDVELRCDPISGHTALYWYRQSLGQGLEFLIYFQGNSAPDKSGLPSDRFSAERTGGSVSTLTIQRTQQEDSAVYLCASSLADSSVLAGGYNEQFFGPGTRLTVL.